Presented here are 21 T cell receptor beta chains from one specimen sequenced in a study of blood T cells in healthy people across ages. Sample-barcoded 5' priming and a J-beta primer mix drove a second PCR of roughly 6 to 12 cycles. TCRdb reanalysed the 5' RACE reads using MiXCR and keeps one entry per CDR3 protein. This table holds some 920,000 distinct CDR3 sequences, roughly 50% found once. Sequencing input: blood. These receptors came from an older woman in good health.

The chain carries TRBV20-1 and TRBJ2-1, with 8 bases identical to TRBD2. The closer fit of TRBJ2-7 to the DNA end suggests the J call may be wrong. The CDR3 has 13 residues. The germline CDR1 and CDR2 sequences are DFQATT and SNEGSKA (reference sequence). CDR3 sequence (DNA): TGCAGTGCTAGAGGGACTAGCTCGGGCGAGCAGTACTTC. Translating it yields CSARGTSSGEQYF.

The rearrangement joins TRBV15 to TRBJ2-3, with a possible D match to TRBD2 (6 bases). This CDR3 has 17 amino acids. Trimming removed 0 bases at V and 5 bases at J, with 18 bases between. Germline-derived CDR1 and CDR2 are LNHNV and YYDKDF (reference sequence). For the CDR3, the DNA is TGTGCCACCAGCAGAGAGGTGGGGCCTAGCGCCGGAGATACGCAGTATTTT. It yields the protein CATSREVGPSAGDTQYF.

The chain has TRBV20-1 and TRBJ2-1, with unresolved D. Germline V gene lookup returns CDR1 DFQATT and CDR2 SNEGSKA (reference sequence). The CDR3 spans 15 residues. Trimming left V 3 bases short and J 5 bases short, with 17 bases between. CDR3 sequence reads: CSARGLQTGHNEQFF. The CDR3 nucleotides are TGCAGTGCTAGGGGGTTGCAGACTGGACACAATGAGCAGTTCTTC.

This chain connects TRBV27 to TRBJ1-2; a possible D gene is TRBD1 (6 bases). CDR1 and CDR2 from the germline V gene are MNHEY and SMNVEV (reference sequence). The CDR3 contains 15 residues. V dropped 6 bases and J dropped 7 bases, with 21 bases sitting between them. In DNA, the CDR3 is TGTGCCAGCAGACCCCAACATGAGGGGGAGGCTGGCTACACCTTC. Protein product: CASRPQHEGEAGYTF.

The CDR3 sequence: CASSLLPRAREQYF. Written as DNA, the CDR3 is TGTGCCAGCAGCCTACTACCCAGGGCGCGGGAGCAGTACTTC. This rearrangement joins TRBV7-2 to TRBJ2-7, with D perhaps matching TRBD1 (5 bases). Germline loops: CDR1 SGHTA, CDR2 FQGNSA. This CDR3 has 14 residues. V was clipped by 5 bases and J by 7 bases, with 18 bases between them.

The chain carries TRBV21-1 and TRBJ2-4; TRBD2, the table's D call, lacks a check against the DNA. The J call is doubtful: the DNA matches TRBJ2-7 better. TRBV21-1 is a known pseudogene. This CDR3 contains 14 residues. CDR3 in amino acids: CASTKTSGSFEQYF. In DNA, the CDR3 is TGTGCCAGCACGAAGACTAGCGGGAGTTTCGAGCAGTACTTC.

This clonotype was seen repeatedly, ten times or more. The J gene is TRBJ1-2, the V gene TRBV5-1; 9 bases match TRBD1. The CDR3 has 13 residues. The germline V gene has CDR1 SGHRS and CDR2 YFSETQ. Unmatched junction bases numbered 3, after V lost 4 bases and J lost 5 bases. The CDR3 region has the DNA TGCGCCAGCAGCGGACAGGGGAATTATGGCTACACCTTC. Translated, it gives CASSGQGNYGYTF.

The chain joins TRBV24-1 to TRBJ2-7, with 11 bases fitting TRBD2. Germline assignment: CDR1 KGHDR and CDR2 SFDVKD. V lost 5 bases to trimming and J lost 2 bases; unmatched junction nucleotides: 10. The CDR3 runs to 17 residues. The CDR3 is CATSGQTSGTGTYEQYF. Here the CDR3 DNA reads TGTGCCACCAGTGGTCAGACTAGCGGGACCGGCACCTACGAGCAGTACTTC.

This clonotype was counted between two and nine times. The gene calls are TRBV20-1 and TRBJ2-7, with 7 bases that match TRBD2. The CDR3 loop spans 15 amino acids. Germline trimming cut 1 base from V and 1 base from J; bases unmatched to any gene: 7. Germline V gene data show CDR1 as DFQATT and CDR2 as SNEGSKA (reference sequence). The CDR3 is CSARGMRESSYEQYF. In nucleotides, the CDR3 is TGCAGTGCTAGAGGAATGCGGGAGTCGTCCTACGAGCAGTACTTC.

This clonotype was found many times. The rearrangement joins TRBV29-1 to TRBJ2-7; 8 positions agree with TRBD2. From germline, CDR1 is SQVTM and CDR2 ANQGSEA. Germline trimming cut 7 bases from V and 2 bases from J; bases unmatched to any gene: 10. The CDR3 runs to 14 residues. The CDR3 region has the DNA TGCAGCGCTAAGGAGCCGCGGGAGGCCTACGAGCAGTACTTC. Translated: CSAKEPREAYEQYF.

V is TRBV28 and J is TRBJ1-2; no firm D call. The CDR3 sequence is 12 residues long. Trimming took 6 bases from V and 0 from J, leaving 5 bases between them. Germline CDR1 is MDHEN and CDR2 is SYDVKM. The CDR3 spells CASRRANYGYTF. The DNA of the CDR3 is TGTGCCAGCAGAAGAGCTAACTATGGCTACACCTTC.

The chain is built from TRBV2 and TRBJ2-3; 8 bases agree with TRBD2. The CDR3 sequence is 17 residues long. J was trimmed by 5 bases and V by 2 bases; bases with no gene match: 12. Germline V gene data show CDR1 as SNHLY and CDR2 as FYNNEI. The CDR3 DNA is TGTGCCAGCAGTGAACTCTTCTGGCGGGAGGATCGAGATACGCAGTATTTT. Protein: CASSELFWREDRDTQYF.

This clonotype was detected a few times. The CDR3 coding sequence is TGTGCCAGCAGTCTACTCGGACAGGGAGAGCAGTTCTTC. Encoded protein: CASSLLGQGEQFF. The genes are TRBV27 and TRBJ2-1, with 8 positions matching TRBD1. Germline loops: CDR1 MNHEY, CDR2 SMNVEV (reference sequence). The CDR3 spans 13 residues. V lost 5 bases and J lost 10; bases outside the gene matches: 7.

The chain is built from TRBV6-5 and TRBJ2-1; 8 positions agree with TRBD1. Germline V lookup: CDR1 MNHEY, CDR2 SVGAGI. The CDR3 extends over 16 amino acids. V shed 2 bases, J shed 5 bases, and the junction held 8 bases outside the gene matches. CDR3 in amino acids: CASSYGAGGDDNEQFF. The CDR3 region has the DNA TGTGCCAGCAGTTACGGGGCAGGGGGCGACGACAATGAGCAGTTCTTC.

The chain couples TRBV12-3 or TRBV12-4 to TRBJ2-2; TRBD2 matches at 8 bases. The CDR3 is 16 amino acids. V trimming: 3 bases; J trimming: 5 bases; junction bases outside the gene matches: 8. The CDR3 loop is CASSLRLAGSTGELFF. The DNA of the CDR3 is TGTGCCAGCAGTTTGCGCCTAGCGGGTTCGACCGGGGAGCTGTTTTTT.

This clonotype was counted between two and nine times. The chain has TRBV3-1 and TRBJ2-3; the match to TRBD2 covers 9 bases. The V gene end was trimmed by 0 bases and the J gene end by 2 bases; junction bases not matched to a gene: 6. There are 17 residues in the CDR3. Germline V gene lookup returns CDR1 LGHDT and CDR2 YNNKEL (reference sequence). The CDR3 DNA reads TGTGCCAGCAGCCAAGAGTCGACTAGCGGAATCACAGATACGCAGTATTTT. This sequence encodes CASSQESTSGITDTQYF.

CDR3 bases: TGTGCCAGCAGCTTAGCCGGCCGATATTCACCCCTCCACTTT. Amino acids: CASSLAGRYSPLHF. The chain employs TRBV7-2 and TRBJ1-6; D remains unclear. The ends were cut back, 0 bases at V and 8 bases at J, with 8 bases in the middle. Germline loops: CDR1 SGHTA, CDR2 FQGNSA. The length of the CDR3 is 14 residues. Based on the CDR3 plus reference TRBV7-2 and TRBJ1-6, the full variable domain is GAGVSQSPSNKVTEKGKDVELRCDPISGHTALYWYRQSLGQGLEFLIYFQGNSAPDKSGLPSDRFSAERTGGSVSTLTIQRTQQEDSAVYLCASSLAGRYSPLHFGNGTRLTVT.

This chain connects TRBV28 to TRBJ2-7; 9 nucleotides match TRBD1. After removal of 7 bases from V and 4 bases from J, the junction contained 8 bases not matched to a gene. The CDR3 spans 14 residues. Germline CDR1 MDHEN, CDR2 SYDVKM. The CDR3 spells CASTSDRGTYEQYF. CDR3 DNA sequence: TGTGCCAGCACTTCAGACAGGGGGACGTACGAGCAGTACTTC.

The table lists this clonotype with a count of one. The chain links TRBV5-1 to TRBJ2-7; TRBD2 agrees at 7 bases. Looked up from germline, CDR1 is SGHRS and CDR2 is YFSETQ. CDR3 length equals 15 residues. Trimming took 0 bases from V and 2 from J; bases not matched to a gene: 5. The CDR3 loop reads CASSLDPGGAYEQYF. CDR3 coding DNA: TGCGCCAGCAGCTTGGACCCGGGAGGCGCCTACGAGCAGTACTTC.

This chain uses TRBV2 with TRBJ2-2, with D unresolved. CDR1 and CDR2 from the germline V gene are SNHLY and FYNNEI. The germline V and J ends were trimmed by 6 bases and 4 bases, with 15 bases remaining between them. This CDR3 has 15 amino acids. The CDR3 nucleotides read TGTGCCAGCAGCGCTTTTAGGCAGCCCACCGGGGAGCTGTTTTTT. Protein: CASSAFRQPTGELFF.

The genes are TRBV11-2 and TRBJ1-2; TRBD1 aligns across 7 bases. V dropped 0 bases and J dropped 7; count of bases not matched to a gene: 8. Germline CDR1 is SGHAT and CDR2 is FQNNGV. This CDR3 contains 15 residues. CDR3 residues: CASSLEGTAGFGYTF. The CDR3 DNA reads as TGTGCCAGCAGCTTAGAGGGGACAGCCGGGTTTGGCTACACCTTC.